The 15 T cell receptor beta chains presented below share a single source sample, sequenced in a study of blood T cell repertoires in COVID-19 (dated by TCRdb to about 2020). The method was the immunoSEQ multiplex PCR assay. Drawn from immuneACCESS, this table holds only the in-frame rearrangements with V and J called that TCRdb kept. Clones are partly lost; checked studies trace under half to an unresolved V gene and leave the rest unexplained. In all, the sample holds fewer than 350,000 clones, and roughly 85% of those were seen once. In total, the top ten clones hold around 1.8% of the sample. The material sequenced was PBMCs or T cells enriched from blood (not recorded which). These receptors all stem from a woman aged 30 to 39 who had been exposed to COVID-19.

The chain has TRBV3-1 (or the pseudogene TRBV3-2) and TRBJ2-2; maybe TRBD1 (5 bases). The germline V gene encodes CDR1 LGHDT and CDR2 YNNKEL (reference sequence). Trimming removed 4 bases at V and 5 bases at J, with 20 bases between. CDR3 size: 17 residues. The CDR3 reads CASSPMLVGLRTGELFF. The CDR3 region has the DNA TGTGCCAGCAGCCCGATGCTCGTGGGGCTGAGGACCGGGGAGCTGTTTTTT.

This chain connects TRBV27 to TRBJ2-7, with D possibly TRBD2 on 5 matching bases. Trimming took 7 bases from V and 5 from J, leaving 15 bases between them. The CDR3 spans 13 residues. In germline, CDR1 is MNHEY, CDR2 SMNVEV (reference sequence). The CDR3 spells CASTGITRHEQYF. The CDR3 DNA is TGTGCCAGCACTGGAATTACTAGGCACGAGCAGTACTTC.

The chain couples TRBV29-1 to TRBJ1-2; 7 bases agree with TRBD1. CDR1 and CDR2 from the germline V gene are SQVTM and ANQGSEA. The CDR3 length is 13 residues. V lost 4 bases, J lost 6 bases, and 8 bases stayed unmatched. The chain's CDR3 is CSVVAGGRNGYTF. DNA of the CDR3: TGCAGCGTTGTGGCAGGGGGGAGGAATGGCTACACCTTC.

The rearrangement joins TRBV19 to TRBJ1-5; unclear D gene. CDR3 size: 13 residues. CDR1 and CDR2 from the germline V gene are LNHDA and SQIVND (reference sequence). The V and J ends lost 2 bases and 6 bases respectively, with 8 bases between them. CDR3 in DNA: TGTGCCAGTAGTATACCCCTCGGTCAGCCCCAGCATTTT. Its translation: CASSIPLGQPQHF. Full variable domain (rest looked up from reference TRBV19 and TRBJ1-5): DGGITQSPKYLFRKEGQNVTLSCEQNLNHDAMYWYRQDPGQGLRLIYYSQIVNDFQKGDIAEGYSVSREKKESFPLTVTSAQKNPTAFYLCASSIPLGQPQHFGDGTRLSIL.

Only a few counts were recorded for this clone. The CDR3 reads CASSTHSQGARGNQPQHF. The CDR3 DNA reads TGTGCCAGTAGTACCCACTCTCAGGGGGCTAGGGGCAATCAGCCCCAGCATTTT. The J gene is TRBJ1-5, the V gene TRBV19, with 8 positions matching TRBD1. CDR1 and CDR2 from the germline V gene are LNHDA and SQIVND (reference sequence). Trimming at V came to 4 bases and at J to 2 bases, leaving 13 bases not matched to a gene. CDR3 size: 18 residues. The full variable domain, in which reference TRBV19 and TRBJ1-5 provide the parts outside the CDR3, is DGGITQSPKYLFRKEGQNVTLSCEQNLNHDAMYWYRQDPGQGLRLIYYSQIVNDFQKGDIAEGYSVSREKKESFPLTVTSAQKNPTAFYLCASSTHSQGARGNQPQHFGDGTRLSIL.

Only one count was recorded for this clone. The genes are TRBV3-1 (or the pseudogene TRBV3-2) and TRBJ1-2; TRBD1 aligns across 8 bases. V shed 6 bases and J 7 bases; nucleotides not matched to a gene: 10. Per germline, CDR1 LGHDT and CDR2 YNNKEL (reference sequence). The CDR3 is 14 residues long. CDR3 DNA sequence: TGTGCCAGCAGACCGGACAGGGTCTCCGGTGGCTACACCTTC. Translated: CASRPDRVSGGYTF.

DNA of the CDR3: TGTGCCAGCAGCTTAGGACAGCAAGAGACCCAGTACTTC. Encoded protein: CASSLGQQETQYF. V and J are TRBV7-2 and TRBJ2-5; D might be TRBD1 (5 bases). Germline V lookup: CDR1 SGHTA, CDR2 FQGNSA. The V and J ends lost 1 base and 2 bases respectively, with 5 bases between them. There are 13 residues in the CDR3.

Only a few counts were recorded for this clone. The rearrangement links TRBV30 to TRBJ1-5; D is undetermined. The CDR3 runs 15 residues. Per the germline V gene, CDR1 is GTSNPN and CDR2 is SVGIG (reference sequence). The V and J ends lost 4 bases and 4 bases respectively, with 17 bases between them. The CDR3 protein is CAWTQADLRNQPQHF. The CDR3 region has the DNA TGTGCCTGGACTCAAGCGGATCTCCGAAATCAGCCCCAGCATTTT.

The V gene is TRBV4-1, the J gene TRBJ2-1, with D perhaps matching TRBD2 (6 bases). The V gene lost 5 bases and the J gene lost 6 bases, with 23 bases spanning the gap. Germline V CDR1 and CDR2: MGHRA, YSYEKL. CDR3 length: 17 amino acids. CDR3 DNA: TGCGCCAGCAGCTATACCCCGGTCGGAGGGTCAATCAATGAGCAGTTCTTC. Encoded protein: CASSYTPVGGSINEQFF.

CDR3 nucleotide sequence: TGTGCCAGCAGTTCCCCAGGGGCCAACTACGAGCAGTACTTC. It is translated as CASSSPGANYEQYF. This chain connects TRBV28 to TRBJ2-7, with a tentative D call TRBD1 (6 bases). This CDR3 region has 14 residues. V was cut by 4 bases and J by 3 bases, with 13 bases left in between. Looked up from germline, CDR1 is MDHEN and CDR2 is SYDVKM.

The chain carries TRBV20-1 and TRBJ1-5; D is undetermined. The CDR3 consists of 11 residues. Per the germline V gene, CDR1 is DFQATT and CDR2 is SNEGSKA (reference sequence). V dropped 2 bases and J dropped 4 bases, with 3 bases sitting between them. The CDR3 DNA reads TGCAGTGCTAGACAAAATCAGCCCCAGCATTTT. This gives the protein CSARQNQPQHF.

V and J are TRBV29-1 and TRBJ2-7, with 8 nucleotides matching TRBD1. V lost 3 bases and J lost 2; bases outside the gene matches: 3. The CDR3 covers 13 residues. Germline V gene sequence: CDR1 SQVTM, CDR2 ANQGSEA. In DNA form, the CDR3 reads TGCAGCGTTGAGGACAGGGAGACCTACGAGCAGTACTTC. Its protein product is CSVEDRETYEQYF.

The chain uses TRBV21-1 and TRBJ1-6. TRBV21-1 is a pseudogene segment. This CDR3 contains 14 residues. The CDR3 sequence: CASSTGTANSPLHF. CDR3 sequence (DNA): TGTGCCAGCAGCACAGGGACTGCAAATTCACCCCTCCACTTT.

This chain links TRBV20-1 with TRBJ2-1; tentative D call: TRBD2 (6 bases). This CDR3 has 15 residues. V lost 3 bases to trimming and J lost 4 bases, with 16 bases between them. CDR1 is DFQATT, CDR2 SNEGSKA, per germline (reference sequence). The CDR3 loop reads CSASDSRGPYNEQFF. Written as DNA, the CDR3 is TGCAGTGCTAGTGACTCGCGGGGACCTTACAATGAGCAGTTCTTC.

V and J are TRBV6-1 and TRBJ2-7, with a weak D call TRBD1 (5 bases). V lost 2 bases and J lost 5, with 13 bases in between. There are 14 residues in the CDR3. CDR1 is MNHNS and CDR2 is SASEGT in the germline V gene. DNA of the CDR3: TGTGCCAGCAGTGAAAGGGGCTTTAATAACGAGCAGTACTTC. Translating it yields CASSERGFNNEQYF.